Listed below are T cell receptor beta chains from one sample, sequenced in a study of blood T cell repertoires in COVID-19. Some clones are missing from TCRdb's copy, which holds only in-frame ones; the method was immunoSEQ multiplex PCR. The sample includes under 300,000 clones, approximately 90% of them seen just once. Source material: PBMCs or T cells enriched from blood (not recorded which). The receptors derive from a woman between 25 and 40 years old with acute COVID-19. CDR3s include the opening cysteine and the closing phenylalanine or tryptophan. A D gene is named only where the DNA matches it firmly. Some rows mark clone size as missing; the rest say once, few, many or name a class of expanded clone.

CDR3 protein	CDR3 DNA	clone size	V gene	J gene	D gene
CASSWTGGGEQYF	TGTGCCAGCAGCTGGACAGGGGGCGGCGAGCAGTACTTC	NA	TRBV11-1	TRBJ2-7	TRBD1
CASSRTEAFF	TGTGCCAGCAGCCGCACTGAAGCTTTCTTT	NA	TRBV28	TRBJ1-1	NA
CASSLGGEDTQYF	TGTGCCAGCAGCTTGGGAGGAGAAGATACGCAGTATTTT	NA	TRBV7-3	TRBJ2-3	NA
CASSQDKRSAYGYTF	TGCGCCAGCAGCCAGGATAAGAGGAGTGCCTATGGCTACACCTTC	NA	TRBV4-3	TRBJ1-2	NA
CASSQDNQRGPAYNEQFF	TGTGCCAGCAGCCAAGATAACCAGCGGGGGCCCGCCTACAATGAGCAGTTCTTC	NA	TRBV3-1/TRBV3-2	TRBJ2-1	TRBD2
CASSLGDRSNEKLFF	TGTGCCAGCAGCTTAGGGGACAGGTCTAATGAAAAACTGTTTTTT	NA	TRBV7-8	TRBJ1-4	TRBD1
CASSLPTPGMNTEAFF	TGTGCCAGCAGCTTGCCGACCCCAGGGATGAACACTGAAGCTTTCTTT	NA	TRBV6-2/TRBV6-3	TRBJ1-1	NA
CASSRGVTGELFF	TGTGCCAGTAGTAGGGGGGTCACCGGGGAGCTGTTTTTT	NA	TRBV19	TRBJ2-2	NA
CASSVEGWRADTQYF	TGTGCCAGCAGCGTAGAAGGGTGGAGGGCAGATACGCAGTATTTT	NA	TRBV9	TRBJ2-3	NA
CASSTGTGLFMPYEQYF	TGTGCCAGCAGTACCGGGACAGGGCTTTTCATGCCCTACGAGCAGTACTTC	NA	TRBV28	TRBJ2-7	TRBD1
CASSPRFRERTDTQYF	TGTGCCAGCAGCCCGCGGTTTCGGGAGCGAACAGATACGCAGTATTTT	once	TRBV14	TRBJ2-3	NA
CASSWAGNTGELFF	TGTGCCAGCAGTTGGGCGGGGAACACCGGGGAGCTGTTTTTT	NA	TRBV28	TRBJ2-2	NA
CASSVDAGRGTQYF	TGTGCCAGCAGCGTAGACGCAGGAAGGGGGACCCAGTACTTC	NA	TRBV9	TRBJ2-5	NA
CASSVALAGANEQFF	TGTGCCAGCAGCGTAGCGCTAGCGGGGGCCAATGAGCAGTTCTTC	NA	TRBV9	TRBJ2-1	TRBD2
CASSVAQQETQYF	TGTGCCAGCAGCGTAGCCCAACAAGAGACCCAGTACTTC	NA	TRBV9	TRBJ2-5	NA
CASSAGLAGVTGELFF	TGTGCCAGCAGCGCGGGACTAGCGGGAGTTACCGGGGAGCTGTTTTTT	few	TRBV7-3	TRBJ2-2	TRBD2
CASSPIQGSQETQYF	TGTGCCAGCAGCCCGATTCAGGGTTCCCAAGAGACCCAGTACTTC	NA	TRBV7-6	TRBJ2-5	NA
CATALSSYEQYF	TGTGCCACAGCGCTGTCATCCTACGAGCAGTACTTC	NA	TRBV6-5	TRBJ2-7	NA
CASSFRGGGNSPLHF	TGTGCCAGCAGCTTTCGGGGAGGAGGTAATTCACCCCTCCACTTT	NA	TRBV13	TRBJ1-6	NA
CASSQGQGNYGYTF	TGTGCCAGCTCACAAGGACAGGGGAACTATGGCTACACCTTC	NA	TRBV18	TRBJ1-2	TRBD1
CASSSTEFYGYTF	TGTGCCAGCAGTTCCACAGAGTTCTATGGCTACACCTTC	NA	TRBV6-2/TRBV6-3	TRBJ1-2	NA
CASSLGQGGQETQYF	TGTGCTAGCAGCTTAGGGCAGGGCGGCCAAGAGACCCAGTACTTC	NA	TRBV7-7	TRBJ2-5	NA
CASSLPILEYRGENSSPLHF	TGTGCCAGCAGCTTACCGATACTGGAATACAGGGGGGAGAATAGTTCACCCCTCCACTTT	NA	TRBV7-6	TRBJ1-6	TRBD1
CASSQGESYNEQFF	TGCGCCAGCAGCCAAGGGGAGTCCTACAATGAGCAGTTCTTC	NA	TRBV4-1	TRBJ2-1	NA
CAWIRAEQNTEAFF	TGTGCCTGGATCAGGGCAGAGCAGAACACTGAAGCTTTCTTT	once	TRBV30	TRBJ1-1	NA
CASSPGLAGAYNEQFF	TGTGCTAGCAGCCCGGGACTAGCGGGTGCGTACAATGAGCAGTTCTTC	NA	TRBV7-7	TRBJ2-1	TRBD2
CASSYPNRGGTDTQYF	TGTGCCAGCAGTTACCCTAACAGGGGTGGCACAGATACGCAGTATTTT	NA	TRBV6-5	TRBJ2-3	TRBD1